Listed below are T cell receptor beta chains from one sample, sequenced in a study of T cells in Graves' hyperthyroidism and ophthalmopathy. One entry per CDR3 protein results from TCRdb running MiXCR on the multiplex PCR reads. This sample has roughly 840,000 distinct CDR3 sequences, with about 38% found just once. Material for sequencing was blood. The receptors here all came from a man aged 18 to 30 with Graves' hyperthyroidism. The CDR3 runs from the conserved cysteine through the conserved F or W. D genes are given only for firm matches. Not every row has a clone size; where given, it reads once, few, many or a size class.

TRBJ1-1	many	-	TRBV12-3/TRBV12-4	13	CASSLGRATEAFF	TGTGCCAGCAGCTTAGGCCGGGCCACTGAAGCTTTCTTT
TRBJ2-5	many	TRBD1	TRBV6-5	15	CASSYSQNRGETQYF	TGTGCCAGCAGTTACTCCCAAAACAGGGGAGAGACCCAGTACTTC
TRBJ2-2	-	TRBD1	TRBV20-1	14	CSASGTENTGELFF	TGCAGTGCTTCCGGGACAGAGAACACCGGGGAGCTGTTTTTT
TRBJ2-7	-	-	TRBV29-1	13	CSGLGGGLYEQYF	TGCAGCGGCTTGGGCGGTGGCCTATACGAGCAGTACTTC
TRBJ1-1	-	-	TRBV6-5	14	CASSYGGMNTEAFF	TGTGCCAGCAGTTACGGGGGGATGAACACTGAAGCTTTCTTT
TRBJ1-3	-	TRBD1	TRBV5-1	15	CASSDDRVSGNTIYF	TGCGCCAGCTCAGACGACAGGGTCTCTGGAAACACCATATATTTT
TRBJ1-4	-	TRBD1	TRBV7-9	16	CASSLGTGGDNEKLFF	TGTGCCAGCAGCTTAGGGACAGGGGGTGATAATGAAAAACTGTTTTTT
TRBJ2-5	many	-	TRBV10-3	16	CAISEGYRGTQETQYF	TGTGCCATCAGTGAGGGTTATAGAGGGACGCAAGAGACCCAGTACTTC
TRBJ2-7	few	TRBD1	TRBV7-8	13	CASSKQGYGEQYF	TGCGCCAGCAGCAAACAGGGGTATGGCGAGCAGTACTTC
TRBJ2-7	-	-	TRBV6-1	15	CASNERKGSSYEQYF	TGTGCCAGCAATGAACGGAAGGGTAGCTCCTACGAGCAGTACTTC
TRBJ2-7	-	-	TRBV10-3	15	CAISYEWRGPYEQYF	TGTGCCATCAGTTACGAGTGGAGAGGGCCCTACGAGCAGTACTTC
TRBJ2-7	many	-	TRBV20-1	13	CSASRDLRNEQYF	TGCAGTGCTAGTAGGGATCTCCGGAACGAGCAGTACTTC
TRBJ1-1	many	-	TRBV29-1	15	CSVPPWGSGGTEAFF	TGCAGCGTCCCACCGTGGGGGTCTGGAGGGACTGAAGCTTTCTTT
TRBJ1-1	-	-	TRBV5-1	13	CASSGPGAPEAFF	TGCGCCAGCAGCGGCCCGGGCGCCCCTGAAGCTTTCTTT
TRBJ2-2	-	-	TRBV9	14	CASSVGPGTGELFF	TGTGCCAGCAGCGTAGGGCCGGGGACTGGGGAGCTGTTTTTT
TRBJ1-1	-	-	TRBV7-9	14	CASSHEVGGTEAFF	TGTGCCAGCAGCCATGAGGTTGGGGGCACTGAAGCTTTCTTT
TRBJ2-2	many	-	TRBV29-1	12	CSVEGRTGELFF	TGCAGCGTTGAAGGGCGCACCGGGGAGCTGTTTTTT
TRBJ2-3	-	TRBD2	TRBV15	14	CATSGTSVTDTQYF	TGTGCCACTTCCGGGACTAGCGTAACAGATACGCAGTATTTT
TRBJ2-7	many	-	TRBV7-9	11	CASSSTHEQYF	TGTGCCAGCAGCTCCACCCACGAGCAGTACTTC
TRBJ2-6	-	-	TRBV5-4	15	CASSLRVRGANVLTF	TGTGCCAGCAGCCTCAGGGTCCGTGGGGCCAACGTCCTGACTTTC
TRBJ1-1	many	-	TRBV20-1	12	CSVRGTNTEAFF	TGCAGTGTTCGGGGGACGAACACTGAAGCTTTCTTT
TRBJ1-2	-	-	TRBV12-3/TRBV12-4	14	CASIQFTLSAGYTF	TGTGCCAGCATACAGTTTACCCTCTCGGCTGGCTACACCTTC
TRBJ1-1	-	-	TRBV6-5	15	CASSYNSPRDTEAFF	TGTGCCAGCAGTTACAACAGCCCGAGGGACACTGAAGCTTTCTTT
TRBJ2-3	-	-	TRBV29-1	14	CSVDPLGVADTQYF	TGCAGCGTTGACCCCTTGGGGGTAGCAGATACGCAGTATTTT
TRBJ1-1	-	-	TRBV2	14	CASVNLPGNTEAFF	TGTGCCAGCGTGAACCTCCCAGGGAACACTGAAGCTTTCTTT
TRBJ1-1	many	-	TRBV29-1	12	CIAWTSHTEAFF	TGCATCGCCTGGACTTCCCACACTGAAGCTTTCTTT
TRBJ2-5	many	-	TRBV29-1	12	CSVEDRGETQYF	TGCAGCGTTGAAGACAGGGGAGAGACCCAGTACTTC
TRBJ1-1	few	-	TRBV7-2	16	CASSQVWGLVNTEAFF	TGTGCCAGCAGCCAAGTCTGGGGGCTAGTGAACACTGAAGCTTTCTTT
TRBJ2-7	many	-	TRBV7-9	12	CASSRGGYEQYF	TGTGCCAGCAGCCGAGGGGGGTACGAGCAGTACTTC
TRBJ2-5	-	-	TRBV7-2	17	CASSFRDGTYEQETQYF	TGTGCCAGCAGCTTCCGGGACGGAACCTACGAGCAAGAGACCCAGTACTTC
TRBJ1-3	few	-	TRBV20-1	13	CSASHGSGNTIYF	TGCAGTGCTAGTCATGGGTCTGGAAACACCATATATTTT
TRBJ2-7	-	TRBD1	TRBV9	15	CASSVDGTGGGEQYF	TGTGCCAGCAGCGTAGATGGGACAGGGGGAGGCGAGCAGTACTTC
TRBJ2-5	-	-	TRBV2	13	CASSNTEGETQYF	TGTGCCAGCAGTAACACGGAAGGGGAGACCCAGTACTTC
TRBJ2-2	-	-	TRBV7-9	17	CASSSRQGYMTTGELFF	TGTGCCAGCAGTTCCCGGCAGGGTTATATGACGACCGGGGAGCTGTTTTTT
TRBJ1-5	-	-	TRBV13	14	CASSVGSHNQPQHF	TGTGCCAGCAGCGTAGGGTCTCACAATCAGCCCCAGCATTTT
TRBJ2-7	-	-	TRBV19	14	CASSMAESAYEQYF	TGTGCCAGTAGTATGGCGGAGTCAGCCTACGAGCAGTACTTC